The T cell receptor beta chain described here comes from a study of blood T cell repertoires in COVID-19. From germline, CDR1 is MNHEY and CDR2 SVGAGI. This CDR3 has 15 amino acids. V was shortened by 0 bases and J by 5 bases, with 14 bases between the two germline ends. Generated by immunoSEQ multiplex PCR, the TCRdb table keeps only in-frame clones and is missing some. This table holds some 150,000 clones, roughly 82% found once. Sequencing input: PBMCs or T cells enriched from blood (not recorded which). This clonotype was obtained from a man aged 50-60 years who had recovered from COVID-19. The rearrangement uses TRBV6-5 and TRBJ2-7, with D maybe TRBD2 (6 bases). CDR3 DNA sequence: TGTGCCAGCAGTTACTCTTCCGGGAGAAACCACGAGCAGTACTTC. Its protein product is CASSYSSGRNHEQYF.